The following is a TCR beta chain sequence with its context. These data originate in a study of blood T cell repertoires in COVID-19. Study at large: Samples taken during acute and convalescent COVID-19 were collected in the United States, Italy and Spain. Sources were T cells, B-cell-depleted T cells, or PBMCs; the material itself was cDNA or gDNA.

As handled by the study authors: The assay estimated nucleated cells by amplifying reference gene primers. TCRdb's copy holds only in-frame clones and misses some; the assay was immunoSEQ multiplex PCR. From that table come the V and J calls and clone size; the DNA was used to work out D and trimming. The data show about 140,000 clones, over 65% seen once. Sequencing was performed on peripheral blood. The origin of this receptor is a human donor in a cohort sampled during active COVID-19.

The CDR3 DNA follows: TGTGCCAGCAGCCGGACTAGCGGGAATACCGGGGAGCTGTTTTTT. Translation gives CASSRTSGNTGELFF. The V call is TRBV7-8, the J call TRBJ2-2; 12 bases fit TRBD2. Unmatched junction bases numbered 3, after V lost 5 bases and J lost 5 bases. Germline values: CDR1 SGHVS, CDR2 FQNEAQ. The CDR3 covers 15 residues.